This TCR beta chain emerged from a study of spatial heterogeneity in lung cancer. Findings and limits, study-wide: Relative to follow-up, resection was when ubiquitous expanded tumor TCRs appeared more in blood.

V shed 5 bases, J shed 6 bases, and the junction held 8 bases outside the gene matches. Germline V gene sequence: CDR1 SGHVS, CDR2 FQNEAQ. The CDR3 consists of 16 residues. TCRdb analysed the 5' RACE reads with MiXCR anew, one entry per CDR3 protein. The sample lists roughly 54,000 distinct CDR3 sequences; 7.6% were seen once. Time point given: sample taken at primary tumor resection. Whole RNA obtained from tumor, nontumor lung or frozen PBMC underwent sequencing without sorting. Patients with untreated early-stage non-small cell lung cancer, numbering more than 55, were the donors. This clonotype has more than one count but fewer than ten. Its cognate antigen is unknown.

This clonotype was obtained from a female donor with early-stage non-small cell lung cancer. V usage is TRBV7-8 and J usage is TRBJ2-2; 11 bases agree with TRBD2. The input for sequencing was PBMCs, taken at surgery. The CDR3 region is CASSRISGGASGELFF. The CDR3 DNA sequence: TGTGCCAGCAGCCGCATTAGCGGGGGGGCCTCCGGGGAGCTGTTTTTT.